This TCR beta chain stems from a study of cytomegalovirus exposure and HLA in healthy donors. Primers: 60 Vbeta forward and 13 Jbeta reverse. Here immunoSEQ multiplex PCR was the method, and the copy in TCRdb shows in-frame clones only, minus some. Of 100,000 to 150,000 clones listed, roughly 80% are singletons. Study-wide points: With DRB1 most and HLA-C fewest, TCR association rates differed between HLA loci in a later analysis.

The CDR3 sequence is 12 residues long. Germline-derived CDR1 and CDR2 are SGHAT and FQDESV (reference sequence). With 5 bases removed from V and 8 bases from J, the gap between germline ends came to 12 bases. Points on this clone: The antigen is not known.

This sequence was found in a man aged 18 to 29 in good health and CMV-seropositive. The specimen sequenced was PBMCs. V is TRBV11-1 and J is TRBJ1-2; D is undetermined. The CDR3 sequence: CASSEGPVGYTF. CDR3 coding DNA: TGTGCCAGCAGCGAGGGCCCGGTGGGCTACACCTTC.